This is a list of T cell receptor beta chains from one sample in a study of T-cell reconstitution after alpha-beta-depleted transplantation in children. TCRdb ran MiXCR on the PCR reads and lists one entry per CDR3 protein. This sample yields hundreds of thousands of distinct CDR3 sequences, of which about an eighth are seen a single time; around 2% belongs to the top ten. The source material was PBMCs, mostly from graft donor cells, sampled 360 days after TCRalphabeta/CD19-depleted stem cell transplant. The receptors originated from a male patient younger than 18 who had a stem cell transplant for acute myeloid leukemia, so the T cells may come from the graft donor. The CDR3 runs from the conserved cysteine through the conserved F or W. A D gene is named only where the DNA matches it firmly. Expanded clones are given a class, and other clones once, few, many or no size at all.

J,D,size,V,length,DNA,CDR3
TRBJ2-7,-,few,TRBV18,15,TGTGCCAGCTCACCACCTATTTTTAGGGAGTACGAGCAGTACTTC,CASSPPIFREYEQYF
TRBJ1-6,-,-,TRBV7-6,16,TGTGCCAGCAGCCTGGGACCTCCCGGCGGGGATTCACCCCTCCACTTT,CASSLGPPGGDSPLHF
TRBJ2-1,-,-,TRBV5-1,14,TGCGCCAGCAGCTTCGGAGGGTTTAGCAATGAGCAGTTCTTC,CASSFGGFSNEQFF
TRBJ2-3,-,-,TRBV3-1,13,TGTGCCAGCAGCCAATTACTAGAGGGTACGCAGTATTTT,CASSQLLEGTQYF
TRBJ2-3,TRBD2,-,TRBV20-1,14,TGCAGTGCTAGACTAGCGGGACGCACAGATACGCAGTATTTT,CSARLAGRTDTQYF
TRBJ2-2,-,few,TRBV6-1,16,TGTGCCAGCAGTCATATATCCGGCTTTCTTACCGGGGAGCTGTTTTTT,CASSHISGFLTGELFF
TRBJ1-3,TRBD1,-,TRBV7-2,15,TGTGCCAGCAGCTTAGCCACAGGGGGCATAAACACCATATATTTT,CASSLATGGINTIYF
TRBJ1-1,-,-,TRBV12-3/TRBV12-4,16,TGTGCCAGCAGAAACCCGGTGCGTTTGGTGAACACTGAAGCTTTCTTT,CASRNPVRLVNTEAFF
TRBJ2-1,TRBD2,-,TRBV7-7,16,TGTGCTAGCAGCGCCCGGACTAGCGGGCACTACAATGAGCAGTTCTTC,CASSARTSGHYNEQFF
TRBJ2-2,TRBD2,-,TRBV4-2,17,TGTGCCAGCAGCCCCTTGACTAGCGGGATCGGCACCGGGGAGCTGTTTTTT,CASSPLTSGIGTGELFF
TRBJ2-7,TRBD2,-,TRBV3-1,14,TGTGCCAGCAGCGAAACGGGAGGCCCCTACGAGCAGTACTTC,CASSETGGPYEQYF
TRBJ2-1,-,-,TRBV21-1,16,TGTGCCAGCAGCAAAATCCTCGGACAGGGAGACAATGAGCAGTTCTTC,CASSKILGQGDNEQFF
TRBJ2-2,TRBD2,-,TRBV7-2,17,TGTGCCAGCAGCTTCGAGCGGGGAGGGGCGGACACCGGGGAGCTGTTTTTT,CASSFERGGADTGELFF
TRBJ2-3,TRBD2,few,TRBV5-1,17,TGCGCCAGCAGCCCGGGACTAGCGGGAGAAACGGCAGATACGCAGTATTTT,CASSPGLAGETADTQYF
TRBJ2-7,TRBD2,few,TRBV12-3/TRBV12-4,16,TGTGCCAGCAGTTCCAAGCGGGAGGCCCTCTTAACCGAGCAGTACTTC,CASSSKREALLTEQYF
TRBJ1-1,TRBD1,many,TRBV29-1,12,TGCAGCGTTGAACGGGACAGCCCTGAAGCTTTCTTT,CSVERDSPEAFF
TRBJ2-5,TRBD1,-,TRBV24-1,16,TGTGCCACCAGTGATTTCCATGAGGGGGCTTGGGAGACCCAGTACTTC,CATSDFHEGAWETQYF
TRBJ2-1,-,many,TRBV12-3/TRBV12-4,14,TGTGCCAGCAGTTTAGCGGGAGGCCCGAATGAGCAGTTCTTC,CASSLAGGPNEQFF
TRBJ2-3,-,few,TRBV20-1,10,TGCAGTTCATACACAGATACGCAGTATTTT,CSSYTDTQYF
TRBJ2-5,TRBD1,few,TRBV6-6,13,TGTGCCAGCAGGACAGGGGGCAAGGAGACCCAGTACTTC,CASRTGGKETQYF
TRBJ2-3,TRBD1,-,TRBV12-3/TRBV12-4,14,TGTGCCAGCAGACCAGCGACAGGGACGAATACGCAGTATTTT,CASRPATGTNTQYF
TRBJ2-1,-,-,TRBV20-1,16,TGCAGTGCTGGAGGGCTCGGGGGAGTTGTTTACAATGAGCAGTTCTTC,CSAGGLGGVVYNEQFF
TRBJ2-3,-,few,TRBV28,17,TGTGCCAGCAGTCCCTTGCTCCCCTTGGAGGTGACAGATACGCAGTATTTT,CASSPLLPLEVTDTQYF
TRBJ2-7,TRBD2,-,TRBV5-1,16,TGCGCCAGCCTACCGGGCGGGAGGTTCAGCTCCTACGAGCAGTACTTC,CASLPGGRFSSYEQYF
TRBJ2-1,-,few,TRBV29-1,14,TGCAGCGTTTCCAAAGATCTCTCCTACAATGAGCAGTTCTTC,CSVSKDLSYNEQFF
TRBJ2-3,TRBD2,many,TRBV4-2,13,TGTGCCAGCAGCCAGGGCGGGAGTGATACGCAGTATTTT,CASSQGGSDTQYF
TRBJ2-1,-,many,TRBV15,15,TGTGCCACCAGCAGAGATCAACAGGGCTTCAATGAGCAGTTCTTC,CATSRDQQGFNEQFF
TRBJ1-6,-,few,TRBV28,14,TGTGCCAGCAGTTACATTATGAGGGGTTCACCCCTCCACTTT,CASSYIMRGSPLHF
TRBJ2-7,-,-,TRBV10-3,15,TGTGCCATCAGGGTTGACGACAGAGCCGCCTACGAGCAGTACTTC,CAIRVDDRAAYEQYF
TRBJ1-1,TRBD1,-,TRBV20-1,15,TGCAGTGCTAGACGCGGACAGGGCGGAAGCACTGAAGCTTTCTTT,CSARRGQGGSTEAFF
TRBJ2-1,TRBD2,-,TRBV20-1,12,TGCAGTGGGGCTAGCGGATACAATGAGCAGTTCTTC,CSGASGYNEQFF
TRBJ2-1,-,-,TRBV10-3,12,TGTGCCATCAACGGCAGGGCCAATGAGCAGTTCTTC,CAINGRANEQFF
TRBJ2-3,-,many,TRBV1,19,TGCACCAGCAGCCAAGGGGGGGTAGCGGGAGCCCCTAGCACAGATACGCAGTATTTT,CTSSQGGVAGAPSTDTQYF
TRBJ2-7,-,many,TRBV7-2,12,TGTGCCAGCAGCTTAGAGGGGTTCGAGCAGTACTTC,CASSLEGFEQYF
TRBJ1-5,TRBD1,few,TRBV20-1,13,TGCAGTGCGGAGGGACAGGGGAATCAGCCCCAGCATTTT,CSAEGQGNQPQHF
TRBJ1-2,-,-,TRBV24-1,13,TGTGCCACCAGTGTTACTGACTTCTATGGCTACACCTTC,CATSVTDFYGYTF
TRBJ2-7,TRBD1,-,TRBV6-1,13,TGTGCCAGCAGTCAGACAGGGGGCCTGGAGCAGTACTTC,CASSQTGGLEQYF
TRBJ2-3,-,-,TRBV20-1,15,TGCAGTGCTAGAGATTATAACCACCCCACAGATACGCAGTATTTT,CSARDYNHPTDTQYF
TRBJ2-1,-,few,TRBV9,15,TGTGCCAGCAGCGTGGACGGCACCGTCGTCAATGAGCAGTTCTTC,CASSVDGTVVNEQFF
TRBJ2-3,TRBD1,few,TRBV20-1,17,TGCAGTGCTAGAGCCGGACAGGGGGCTTTGAGCACAGATACGCAGTATTTT,CSARAGQGALSTDTQYF